This is a list of T cell receptor beta chains from one sample in a study of T cells expressing NK-cell markers. TCRdb re-called the 5' RACE reads and catalogs CDR3 proteins one per entry, DNA excluded. This repertoire comprises 350,000 to 400,000 distinct CDR3 sequences; its ten largest clones make up around a tenth. Sequencing was done on a sample of blood T cells: a sorted CD56 or NKG2C T cell subset, CD4+ or CD8+ T cells, or bulk PBMC T cells (not recorded which). The receptors here all came from a woman in her 50s in good health. The CDR3 runs from the conserved cysteine through the conserved F or W.

j_gene | v_gene | CDR3aa
TRBJ2-2 | TRBV12-3/TRBV12-4 | CASSRGTVTGELFF
TRBJ2-3 | TRBV7-2 | CASSFSSGLGYF
TRBJ2-1 | TRBV20-1 | CSANDFYNEQFF
TRBJ2-1 | TRBV10-3 | CAISESPGLVHEQFF
TRBJ2-1 | TRBV28 | CASSFPRPGGEQFF
TRBJ2-7 | TRBV5-6 | CASSLIRDSSYEQYF
TRBJ2-4 | TRBV24-1 | CATSAPDAWNIQYF
TRBJ2-1 | TRBV27 | CASSLLAGGGGEQFF
TRBJ1-1 | TRBV6-5 | CASSRSGNTEAFF
TRBJ1-4 | TRBV4-1 | CASSQGSRASEKLFF
TRBJ2-1 | TRBV25-1 | CASSASSYNEQFF
TRBJ1-1 | TRBV11-3 | CASSNRPPPNTEAFF
TRBJ2-1 | TRBV10-3 | CAIGTRESDNEQFF
TRBJ2-1 | TRBV20-1 | CSARDGLAGVQFF
TRBJ2-1 | TRBV5-1 | CASSSVPGWAYNEQFF
TRBJ2-1 | TRBV7-9 | CASSRDRNFDEQFF